The 20 T cell receptor beta chains given below trace back to one sample, sequenced in a study of Graves' ophthalmopathy and Graves' hyperthyroidism. The sequenced template was RNA, covering the TCR beta CDR3 region. An opening RT-PCR round employed HTBI primers and preceded a second-round multiplex PCR. From the multiplex PCR reads, TCRdb called clonotypes with MiXCR, one entry per CDR3 protein. The table lists around 660,000 distinct CDR3 sequences, 35% to 50% of them singletons. The sequenced material came from peripheral blood. These TCRs come from an adult man with Graves' ophthalmopathy.

The chain combines TRBV7-2 with TRBJ2-7, with 7 bases identical to TRBD1. The J call may be mistaken, given a closer DNA end match to TRBJ2-1. The CDR3 has 16 amino acids. Germline V lookup: CDR1 SGHTA, CDR2 FQGNSA. The CDR3 bases are TGTGCCAGCAGACCGGACAGGTGGCAGTCCTACAATGAGCAGTTCTTC. As protein: CASRPDRWQSYNEQFF.

This chain joins TRBV29-1 and TRBJ1-5; TRBD1 matches at 7 bases. Germline trimming cut 6 bases from V and 2 bases from J; bases unmatched to any gene: 7. Germline CDR1 reads SQVTM; CDR2 reads ANQGSEA. There are 14 residues in the CDR3. CDR3 in amino acids: CSVLETGGNQPQHF. The CDR3 DNA reads as TGCAGCGTCCTAGAAACAGGGGGCAATCAGCCCCAGCATTTT. The variable domain in full, with the rest retrieved from reference TRBV29-1 and TRBJ1-5, is SAVISQKPSRDICQRGTSLTIQCQVDSQVTMMFWYRQQPGQSLTLIATANQGSEATYESGFVIDKFPISRPNLTFSTLTVSNMSPEDSSIYLCSVLETGGNQPQHFGDGTRLSIL.

Comment on this clonotype: A read error may account for a junction end that differs from germline. The rearrangement links TRBV7-2 to TRBJ2-2, with D maybe TRBD2 (5 bases). Germline loops: CDR1 SGHTA, CDR2 FQGNSA. This CDR3 spans 16 amino acids. CDR3 protein: CASSFLGSGSTGELSF. In DNA, the CDR3 is TGTGCCAGCAGCTTTCTCGGTTCAGGTTCTACCGGGGAGCTGTCTTTT.

This clonotype was recorded at least ten times. DNA for the CDR3: TGTGCCAGCAGCATCGCAGTTTCTAACACTGAAGCTTTCTTT. Translation: CASSIAVSNTEAFF. This rearrangement joins TRBV12-3 or TRBV12-4 to TRBJ1-1, with D unclear. The CDR3 consists of 14 residues. Trimming shortened V by 6 bases and J by 2 bases, and 13 bases separated the two germline ends.

In this sample, this clonotype turned up many times. The chain is built from TRBV4-2 and TRBJ1-6; D gene ambiguous. V lost 0 bases and J 13 bases, leaving 10 bases between the germline ends. The CDR3 runs 13 residues. Germline values: CDR1 LGHNA, CDR2 YNFKEQ. CDR3 nucleotides: TGTGCCAGCAGCCAAGAAACCGTAGGGCCCCTCCACTTT. Translation: CASSQETVGPLHF.

As concerns this clonotype: A read error may produce the germline difference seen at one junction end. J is TRBJ1-1 and V is TRBV29-1, with D perhaps matching TRBD1 (6 bases). CDR3 length: 14 amino acids. CDR1 and CDR2 (germline): SQVTM, ANQGSEA. CDR3 nucleotide sequence: TGCAGCGCCAAACCCGGGACAAGTAACACTGAAGCTTCCTTT. Residues: CSAKPGTSNTEASF.

This clonotype has only a few counts. The CDR3 sequence: CAWDFGGGYTF. CDR3 in DNA: TGTGCCTGGGATTTTGGCGGCGGCTACACCTTC. This sequence joins TRBV30 and TRBJ1-2; D remains ambiguous. Germline CDR1 and CDR2: GTSNPN and SVGIG (reference sequence). Between the trimmed V and J ends, which lost 5 bases and 8 bases, there was a span of 12 bases. The CDR3 is 11 residues long.

About this clonotype itself: The junction and the germline gene differ at one end; a read error may be behind it. The chain is built from TRBV25-1 and TRBJ1-4; no reliable D call. This CDR3 region has 13 residues. Germline values: CDR1 MGHDK, CDR2 SYGVNS. CDR3 nucleotide sequence: TGTGCCAGCAGGACAACAACTAATGGAAAACTGTTTTTT. Translated: CASRTTTNGKLFF.

This clonotype has at least ten counts. The V call is TRBV5-1, the J call TRBJ2-5; D gene unclear. Trimming shortened V by 1 base and J by 2 bases, and 6 bases separated the two germline ends. The CDR3 has 13 amino acids. Looked up from germline, CDR1 is SGHRS and CDR2 is YFSETQ. CDR3 DNA sequence: TGCGCCAGCAGCTTGTTCCAACAAGAGACCCAGTACTTC. This encodes CASSLFQQETQYF.

This clonotype has ten or more counts. The V call is TRBV12-5, the J call TRBJ1-1; D gene ambiguous. Trimming stripped 1 base from V and 4 bases from J, with 7 bases between. From germline, CDR1 is LGHNT and CDR2 FRNRAP. The CDR3 is 13 residues long. The CDR3, as DNA: TGTGCTAGTGGTTTGGAGGGAGGCACTGAAGCTTTCTTT. It specifies CASGLEGGTEAFF.

This clonotype has only a few counts. The gene calls are TRBV4-1 and TRBJ2-7; TRBD2 is a possible D gene (6 bases). The CDR3 runs to 15 residues. The germline V and J ends were trimmed by 0 bases and 2 bases, with 11 bases remaining between them. Germline V gene data show CDR1 as MGHRA and CDR2 as YSYEKL. The CDR3, as DNA: TGCGCCAGCAGCCAAGAGGGGGGAGGAACCTACGAGCAGTACTTC. Encoded protein: CASSQEGGGTYEQYF.

This clonotype was observed a handful of times. This chain uses TRBV25-1 with TRBJ2-3, with 8 nucleotides matching TRBD2. This CDR3 has 17 amino acids. CDR1 is MGHDK and CDR2 is SYGVNS in the germline V gene. After removal of 1 base from V and 2 bases from J, the junction contained 8 bases not matched to a gene. The CDR3 coding sequence is TGTGCCAGCAGTGAATCCCCTCAGCGGGGGCCCACAGATACGCAGTATTTT. Its translation is CASSESPQRGPTDTQYF.

Remarks on this clonotype: This may arise from a read error, as a much more abundant clone is one base away. Because it lacks the conserved phenylalanine or tryptophan at the end, this CDR3 is likely a read error. The chain combines TRBV9 with TRBJ1-2; 8 nucleotides align to TRBD1. This CDR3 region has 17 residues. The germline V gene encodes CDR1 SGDLS and CDR2 YYNGEE. V lost 6 bases to trimming and J lost 4 bases; unmatched junction nucleotides: 17. The CDR3 loop reads CASTDKNSRQGSYGYTL. In nucleotides, the CDR3 is TGTGCCAGCACCGATAAAAACTCGAGACAGGGGAGCTATGGCTACACCCTC.

This clonotype was seen many times. The V gene is TRBV19, the J gene TRBJ1-1, with TRBD1 identical over 7 bases. Germline lookup yields CDR1 LNHDA and CDR2 SQIVND (reference sequence). Trimming cost V 4 bases and J 2 bases; bases outside gene matches: 7. The CDR3 spans 15 residues. Written as DNA, the CDR3 is TGTGCCAGTAGTAAGTCACAGGGGAGCAACACTGAAGCTTTCTTT. It is translated as CASSKSQGSNTEAFF.

This clonotype appeared a single time. As the CDR3 is not closed by the conserved phenylalanine or tryptophan, this likely results from a read error. The chain combines TRBV15 with TRBJ1-2, with 9 bases lining up with TRBD1. Germline CDR1 is LNHNV and CDR2 is YYDKDF (reference sequence). The CDR3 has 16 amino acids. Trimming cost V 11 bases and J 6 bases; bases outside gene matches: 19. CDR3 sequence reads: CAWSAGTGHPVNGYTL. As DNA, the CDR3 is TGTGCCTGGAGCGCGGGGACAGGGCATCCGGTAAATGGCTACACCCTC.

The genes are TRBV7-9 and TRBJ1-6; weak D call: TRBD1 (6 bases). CDR1 and CDR2 (germline): SEHNR, FQNEAQ (reference sequence). This CDR3 is built from 13 residues. V was shortened by 5 bases and J by 13 bases, with 15 bases between the two germline ends. The CDR3 protein is CASSPEGGDPLHF. The CDR3 DNA sequence: TGTGCCAGCAGCCCCGAGGGGGGGGATCCCCTCCACTTT.

The CDR3 reads CASSEGYDNLSYTF. In nucleotides, the CDR3 is TGCGCCAGCAGTGAGGGGTATGACAATCTTAGCTACACCTTC. The chain combines TRBV10-2 with TRBJ1-2; D gene unclear. V lost 2 bases, J lost 9 bases, and 16 bases lay in between. The CDR3 length is 14 residues. Germline V gene sequence: CDR1 WSHSY, CDR2 SAAADI.

This clonotype was detected ten times or more. The gene calls are TRBV6-5 and TRBJ2-7; 8 bases match TRBD2. The CDR3 length is 17 residues. V gave up 4 bases and J gave up 0 bases; unmatched junction bases: 11. CDR1 and CDR2 (germline): MNHEY, SVGAGI. DNA of the CDR3: TGTGCCAGCAGTTTCGGCGGGGGGCGAGTGAGCTCCTACGAGCAGTACTTC. It encodes CASSFGGGRVSSYEQYF.

The chain links TRBV12-3 or TRBV12-4 to TRBJ1-3; D is unclear. This CDR3 region has 15 residues. V lost 3 bases and J 7 bases, leaving 16 bases between the germline ends. The CDR3 is CASSFRRPRANTIYF. The CDR3 coding sequence is TGTGCCAGCAGTTTTAGACGGCCCCGGGCCAACACCATATATTTT.

Points on this clonotype: The missing conserved phenylalanine or tryptophan at the end of this CDR3 makes a read error likely. The DNA is left out, because the CDR3 cannot be placed on it with certainty; the CDR3 is given as TCRdb lists it. This chain uses TRBV29-1 with TRBJ2-7; TRBD2 was called by the table and not checked on the DNA. Germline CDR1 reads SQVTM; CDR2 reads ANQGSEA. The CDR3 has 10 residues if both end residues are counted. The CDR3 reads CSVALTSGYY.